Each of the 22 T cell receptor beta chains below was sequenced from the same sample in a study of cytomegalovirus exposure and HLA in healthy donors. Vbeta (60) and Jbeta (13) primers were used in the PCR. Data came from immunoSEQ multiplex PCR; TCRdb stores just in-frame clones and leaves some out. Among 84,000 or so clones listed, less than 85% were seen once. The sample was PBMCs. The receptors stem from a human donor in good health.

V is TRBV5-1 and J is TRBJ1-1; 11 positions match TRBD1. Trimming removed 4 bases from V and 7 bases from J; junction bases left unmatched: 6. Germline CDR1 and CDR2: SGHRS and YFSETQ. The CDR3 is made up of 14 amino acids. The CDR3 DNA is TGCGCCAGCAGCACCGGGACAGGGGGTTTTGAAGCTTTCTTT. Translated: CASSTGTGGFEAFF.

J is TRBJ1-2 and V is TRBV19; no clear D. With 6 bases removed from V and 3 bases from J, the gap between germline ends came to 17 bases. Per germline, CDR1 LNHDA and CDR2 SQIVND (reference sequence). CDR3 size: 15 residues. The CDR3 spells CASRTEEGRYYGYTF. For the CDR3, the DNA is TGTGCCAGTAGAACGGAAGAGGGTCGTTACTATGGCTACACCTTC.

This chain uses TRBV5-1 with TRBJ2-7; TRBD2 matches 10 bases. With V trimmed by 4 bases and J by 6 bases, 13 bases remained unmatched. The V gene's germline CDR1 is SGHRS and CDR2 YFSETQ. The CDR3 totals 16 residues. CDR3 bases: TGCGCCAGCAGCCCGACCCCAGCGGGGGGGCCTGGCGAGCAGTACTTC. Amino acids: CASSPTPAGGPGEQYF.

This sequence joins TRBV5-1 and TRBJ1-1; tentatively, D is TRBD1 (6 bases). Trimming took 5 bases from V and 4 from J, leaving 12 bases between them. The germline V gene has CDR1 SGHRS and CDR2 YFSETQ. This CDR3 region has 13 residues. For the CDR3, the DNA is TGCGCCAGCAGGATTTCAGGGGCCACTGAAGCTTTCTTT. This sequence encodes CASRISGATEAFF.

The V call is TRBV5-1, the J call TRBJ2-5; weak D call: TRBD2 (5 bases). Trimming removed 4 bases from V and 2 bases from J, with 12 bases in between. Germline values: CDR1 SGHRS, CDR2 YFSETQ. This CDR3 is 14 amino acids long. CDR3: CASSRSPGQETQYF. CDR3 nucleotide sequence: TGCGCCAGCAGCCGTAGCCCGGGGCAAGAGACCCAGTACTTC.

The rearrangement joins TRBV12-5 to TRBJ1-1; D gene ambiguous. Germline V gene data show CDR1 as LGHNT and CDR2 as FRNRAP. The germline V and J ends were trimmed by 2 bases and 4 bases, with 8 bases remaining between them. The CDR3 is 13 amino acids. The CDR3 coding sequence is TGTGCTAGTGGTTTGAGGTGGGCCACTGAAGCTTTCTTT. Encoded protein: CASGLRWATEAFF.

The rearrangement uses TRBV5-6 and TRBJ1-2, with D possibly TRBD1 on 5 matching bases. The CDR3 runs 13 residues. V was trimmed by 3 bases and J by 5 bases, leaving 11 bases between them. Per the germline V gene, CDR1 is SGHDT and CDR2 is YYEEEE. In nucleotides, the CDR3 is TGTGCCAGCAGCTCCCAGGGAGGGTATGGCTACACCTTC. It is translated as CASSSQGGYGYTF. Drawing the rest from reference TRBV5-6 and TRBJ1-2, the complete variable domain is DAGVTQSPTHLIKTRGQQVTLRCSPKSGHDTVSWYQQALGQGPQFIFQYYEEEERQRGNFPDRFSGHQFPNYSSELNVNALLLGDSALYLCASSSQGGYGYTFGSGTRLTVV.

The chain couples TRBV5-1 to TRBJ2-5, with D possibly matching TRBD1 (5 bases). The ends were cut back, 0 bases at V and 5 bases at J, with 17 bases in the middle. CDR3 length: 16 residues. The germline gives CDR1 SGHRS, CDR2 YFSETQ. The DNA of the CDR3 is TGCGCCAGCAGCTTGGTGGGCCAGGGATTGGAGGAGACCCAGTACTTC. Translation gives CASSLVGQGLEETQYF.

The rearrangement joins TRBV30 to TRBJ1-4; perhaps TRBD1 as D (6 bases). Trimming left V 0 bases short and J 7 bases short, with 6 bases between. The CDR3 is made up of 12 amino acids. Germline V gene data show CDR1 as GTSNPN and CDR2 as SVGIG (reference sequence). CDR3 sequence reads: CAWSVQGEKLFF. The CDR3 DNA sequence: TGTGCCTGGAGTGTACAGGGTGAAAAACTGTTTTTT.

The V and J genes are TRBV2 and TRBJ1-2, with D perhaps matching TRBD1 (5 bases). V was clipped by 7 bases and J by 5 bases, with 14 bases between them. CDR1 is SNHLY and CDR2 is FYNNEI in the germline V gene. This CDR3 comprises 13 residues. The CDR3 DNA reads as TGTGCCAGCAATCCTGGGCAGGGATATGGCTACACCTTC. This gives the protein CASNPGQGYGYTF. Supplemented by reference TRBV2 and TRBJ1-2, the full variable domain reads EPEVTQTPSHQVTQMGQEVILRCVPISNHLYFYWYRQILGQKVEFLVSFYNNEISEKSEIFDDQFSVERPDGSNFTLKIRSTKLEDSAMYFCASNPGQGYGYTFGSGTRLTVV.

The J gene is TRBJ1-2, the V gene TRBV29-1; 7 bases agree with TRBD1. V trimming: 5 bases; J trimming: 7 bases; junction bases outside the gene matches: 10. Looked up from germline, CDR1 is SQVTM and CDR2 is ANQGSEA. The CDR3 has 13 amino acids. The CDR3 here is CSVRDITGAGYTF. In DNA form, the CDR3 reads TGCAGCGTTCGAGATATCACAGGGGCTGGCTACACCTTC.

This chain joins TRBV27 and TRBJ2-7; no definite D call. V was pared by 6 bases and J by 3 bases, with 15 bases between. Germline V CDR1 and CDR2: MNHEY, SMNVEV (reference sequence). The length of the CDR3 is 14 residues. Here the CDR3 DNA reads TGTGCCAGCAGCCAACTTGATGTTAGCTACGAGCAGTACTTC. Translation gives CASSQLDVSYEQYF.

The rearrangement links TRBV6-1 to TRBJ2-7, with D tentatively TRBD2 (6 bases). The CDR3 runs 17 residues. Germline CDR1 reads MNHNS; CDR2 reads SASEGT. Trimming cost V 4 bases and J 5 bases, with 24 bases left between them. CDR3 nucleotide sequence: TGTGCCAGCAGTGGAGTTAACCTTAGCGGCGGGGACGACGAGCAGTACTTC. Its protein is CASSGVNLSGGDDEQYF.

The chain couples TRBV2 to TRBJ2-1, with D maybe TRBD2 (5 bases). Germline CDR1 and CDR2: SNHLY and FYNNEI. This CDR3 has 15 residues. V was clipped by 6 bases and J by 0 bases, with 12 bases between them. CDR3 nucleotide sequence: TGTGCCAGCAGGGCTGTGGGGAGCTCCTACAATGAGCAGTTCTTC. As protein: CASRAVGSSYNEQFF.

V and J are TRBV6-6 and TRBJ1-4; D is uncertain. There are 14 residues in the CDR3. Germline values: CDR1 MNHNY, CDR2 SVGAGI (reference sequence). V lost 7 bases and J 3 bases, leaving 12 bases between the germline ends. CDR3 sequence reads: CASTREVSNEKLFF. In nucleotides, the CDR3 is TGTGCCAGCACCCGAGAGGTTTCTAATGAAAAACTGTTTTTT.

This clone was seen a single time. The rearrangement joins TRBV4-1 to TRBJ2-7, with D maybe TRBD2 (6 bases). V was clipped by 0 bases and J by 8 bases, with 17 bases between them. Germline values: CDR1 MGHRA, CDR2 YSYEKL. The CDR3 sequence is 15 residues long. DNA for the CDR3: TGCGCCAGCAGCCAAGAGGTTCGGGGAGGAGGCAAGCAGTACTTC. This encodes CASSQEVRGGGKQYF.

The J gene is TRBJ1-2, the V gene TRBV7-8; D unclear. Germline CDR1 SGHVS, CDR2 FQNEAQ. The ends were cut back, 0 bases at V and 8 bases at J, with 16 bases in the middle. This CDR3 has 15 residues. The CDR3 loop reads CASSLAPRGRYGYTF. The CDR3 DNA reads TGTGCCAGCAGCTTAGCCCCTCGGGGAAGGTACGGCTACACCTTC.

This clone has a handful of counts. The J gene is TRBJ2-3, the V gene TRBV5-4; TRBD2 matches at 11 bases. Germline assignment: CDR1 SGHNT and CDR2 YYREEE (reference sequence). CDR3 size: 16 residues. After removal of 0 bases from V and 0 bases from J, the junction contained 0 bases not matched to a gene. CDR3: CASSLGLAGSTDTQYF. The DNA for the CDR3 is TGTGCCAGCAGCTTGGGACTAGCGGGGAGCACAGATACGCAGTATTTT.

This clone has a handful of counts. The CDR3 coding sequence is TGCGCCAGCAGCCAAGATGGCGGCAGCCTTGAAGCTTTCTTT. Protein: CASSQDGGSLEAFF. The V and J genes are TRBV4-3 and TRBJ1-1; D remains unclear. This CDR3 has 14 residues. Germline CDR1 LGHNA, CDR2 YSLEER. Trimming took 0 bases from V and 7 from J, leaving 12 bases between them.

The chain has TRBV29-1 and TRBJ1-3; no clear D. Germline CDR1 is SQVTM and CDR2 is ANQGSEA. There are 14 residues in the CDR3. Trimming removed 3 bases from V and 1 base from J, with 10 bases in between. CDR3 nucleotide sequence: TGCAGCGTTGACTCGGGTGGATCTGGAAACACCATATATTTT. Amino acids: CSVDSGGSGNTIYF. Full variable domain (remainder filled in from reference TRBV29-1 and TRBJ1-3): SAVISQKPSRDICQRGTSLTIQCQVDSQVTMMFWYRQQPGQSLTLIATANQGSEATYESGFVIDKFPISRPNLTFSTLTVSNMSPEDSSIYLCSVDSGGSGNTIYFGEGSWLTVV.

The chain has TRBV5-1 and TRBJ2-3, with D perhaps matching TRBD2 (6 bases). V was shortened by 0 bases and J by 4 bases, with 12 bases between the two germline ends. This CDR3 is built from 15 residues. CDR1 and CDR2 from the germline V gene are SGHRS and YFSETQ. The CDR3 loop is CASSLVPAGPDTQYF. The CDR3 DNA follows: TGCGCCAGCAGCTTGGTTCCAGCGGGCCCAGATACGCAGTATTTT.

The rearrangement joins TRBV7-8 to TRBJ1-3; 9 nucleotides line up with TRBD1. The CDR3 loop spans 17 amino acids. Trimming took 3 bases from V and 4 from J; bases not matched to a gene: 10. From germline, CDR1 is SGHVS and CDR2 FQNEAQ. The CDR3, as DNA: TGTGCCAGCAGCTTCACCCGGACAGGGGAAGGAGGAAACACCATATATTTT. This gives the protein CASSFTRTGEGGNTIYF.